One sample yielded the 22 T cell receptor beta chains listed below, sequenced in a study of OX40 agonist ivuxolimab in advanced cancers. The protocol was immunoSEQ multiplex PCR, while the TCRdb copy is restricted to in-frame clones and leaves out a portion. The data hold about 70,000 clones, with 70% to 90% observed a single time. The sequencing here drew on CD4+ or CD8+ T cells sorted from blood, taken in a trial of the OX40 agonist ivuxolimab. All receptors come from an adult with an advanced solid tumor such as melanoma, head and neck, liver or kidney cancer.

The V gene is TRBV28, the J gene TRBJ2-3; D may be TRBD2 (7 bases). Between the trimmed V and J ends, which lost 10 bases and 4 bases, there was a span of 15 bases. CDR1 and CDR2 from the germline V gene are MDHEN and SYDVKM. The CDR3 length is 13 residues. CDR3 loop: CATSSGGADTQYF. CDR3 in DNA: TGTGCCACCTCTTCGGGGGGCGCAGATACGCAGTATTTT.

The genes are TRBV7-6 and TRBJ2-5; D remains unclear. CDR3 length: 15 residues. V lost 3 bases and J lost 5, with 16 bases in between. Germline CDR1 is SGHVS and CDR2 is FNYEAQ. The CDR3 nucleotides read TGTGCCAGCAGCTTGACGGGCACCCAAAGGGAGACCCAGTACTTC. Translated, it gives CASSLTGTQRETQYF.

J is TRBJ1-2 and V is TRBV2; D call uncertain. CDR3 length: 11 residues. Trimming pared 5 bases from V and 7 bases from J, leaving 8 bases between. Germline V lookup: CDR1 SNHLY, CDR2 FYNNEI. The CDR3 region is CASSPGGGYTF. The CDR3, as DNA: TGTGCCAGCAGTCCGGGAGGTGGCTACACCTTC.

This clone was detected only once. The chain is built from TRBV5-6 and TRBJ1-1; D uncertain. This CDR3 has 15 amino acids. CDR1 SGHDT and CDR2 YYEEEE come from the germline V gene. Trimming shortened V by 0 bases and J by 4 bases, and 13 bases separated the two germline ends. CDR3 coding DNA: TGTGCCAGCAGCTTGGAAAGGCGGATTGGCACTGAAGCTTTCTTT. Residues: CASSLERRIGTEAFF.

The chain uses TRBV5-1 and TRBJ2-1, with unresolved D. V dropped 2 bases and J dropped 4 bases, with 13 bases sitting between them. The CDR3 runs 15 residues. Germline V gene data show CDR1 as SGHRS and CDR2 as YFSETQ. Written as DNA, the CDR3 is TGCGCCAGCAGCTTCGTACTGGGTGGTTACAATGAGCAGTTCTTC. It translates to CASSFVLGGYNEQFF.

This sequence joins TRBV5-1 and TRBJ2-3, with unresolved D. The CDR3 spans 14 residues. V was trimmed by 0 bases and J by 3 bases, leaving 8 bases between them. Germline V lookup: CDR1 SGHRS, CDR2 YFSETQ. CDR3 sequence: CASSLVGFTDTQYF. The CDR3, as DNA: TGCGCCAGCAGCTTGGTAGGGTTTACAGATACGCAGTATTTT.

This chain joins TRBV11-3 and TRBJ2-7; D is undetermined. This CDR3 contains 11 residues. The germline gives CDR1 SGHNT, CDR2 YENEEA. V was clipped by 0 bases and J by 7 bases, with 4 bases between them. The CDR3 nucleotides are TGTGCCAGCAGCTTAGAGTGGGAGCAGTACTTC. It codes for CASSLEWEQYF.

The CDR3 sequence: CASRRDRNYGYTF. The CDR3 DNA follows: TGTGCCAGCAGGCGGGACAGGAACTATGGCTACACCTTC. The chain links TRBV27 to TRBJ1-2; TRBD1 matches 8 bases. V dropped 6 bases and J dropped 2; count of bases not matched to a gene: 2. From germline, CDR1 is MNHEY and CDR2 SMNVEV (reference sequence). This CDR3 region has 13 residues.

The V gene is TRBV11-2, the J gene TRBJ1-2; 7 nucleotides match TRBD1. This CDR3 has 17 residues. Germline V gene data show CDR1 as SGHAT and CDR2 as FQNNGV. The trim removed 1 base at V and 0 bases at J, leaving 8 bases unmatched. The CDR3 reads CASSLVRGPSTNYGYTF. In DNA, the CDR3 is TGTGCCAGCAGCTTAGTGAGGGGGCCCTCTACTAACTATGGCTACACCTTC. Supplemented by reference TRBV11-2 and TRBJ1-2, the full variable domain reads EAGVAQSPRYKIIEKRQSVAFWCNPISGHATLYWYQQILGQGPKLLIQFQNNGVVDDSQLPKDRFSAERLKGVDSTLKIQPAKLEDSAVYLCASSLVRGPSTNYGYTFGSGTRLTVV.

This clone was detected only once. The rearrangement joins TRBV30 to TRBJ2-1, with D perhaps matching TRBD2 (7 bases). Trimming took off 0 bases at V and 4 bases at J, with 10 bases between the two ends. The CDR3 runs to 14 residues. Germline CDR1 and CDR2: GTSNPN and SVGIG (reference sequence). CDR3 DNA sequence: TGTGCCTGGAGTGTACAGGGAGGGTACAATGAGCAGTTCTTC. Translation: CAWSVQGGYNEQFF. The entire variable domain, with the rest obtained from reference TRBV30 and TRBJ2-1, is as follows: SQTIHQWPATLVQPVGSPLSLECTVEGTSNPNLYWYRQAAGRGLQLLFYSVGIGQISSEVPQNLSASRPQDRQFILSSKKLLLSDSGFYLCAWSVQGGYNEQFFGPGTRLTVL.

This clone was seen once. DNA for the CDR3: TGCGCCAGCAGCCAAGGAGGGGGTGGTAGTGAAAAACTGTTTTTT. Encoded protein: CASSQGGGGSEKLFF. The V call is TRBV5-1, the J call TRBJ1-4; maybe TRBD1 (6 bases). CDR1 is SGHRS and CDR2 is YFSETQ in the germline V gene. This CDR3 comprises 15 residues. Between the trimmed V and J ends, which lost 4 bases and 7 bases, there was a span of 17 bases.

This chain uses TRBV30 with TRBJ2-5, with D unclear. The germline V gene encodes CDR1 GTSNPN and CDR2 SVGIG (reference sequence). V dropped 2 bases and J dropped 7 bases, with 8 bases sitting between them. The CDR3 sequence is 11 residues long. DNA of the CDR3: TGTGCCTGGAGTCTTCTCGGGACCCAGTACTTC. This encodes CAWSLLGTQYF.

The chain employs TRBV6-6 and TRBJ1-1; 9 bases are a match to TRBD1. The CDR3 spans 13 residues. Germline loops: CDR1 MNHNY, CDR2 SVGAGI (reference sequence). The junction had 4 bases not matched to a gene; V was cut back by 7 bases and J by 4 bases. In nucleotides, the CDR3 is TGTGCCAGCACCAGGGGACAGGGCACTGAAGCTTTCTTT. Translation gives CASTRGQGTEAFF.

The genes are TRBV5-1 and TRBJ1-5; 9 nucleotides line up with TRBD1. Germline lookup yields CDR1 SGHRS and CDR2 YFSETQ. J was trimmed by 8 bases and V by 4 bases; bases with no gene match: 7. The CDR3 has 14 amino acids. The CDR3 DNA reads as TGCGCCAGCAGCCCCCGGGACAGGGATGAGCCCCAGCATTTT. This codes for CASSPRDRDEPQHF.

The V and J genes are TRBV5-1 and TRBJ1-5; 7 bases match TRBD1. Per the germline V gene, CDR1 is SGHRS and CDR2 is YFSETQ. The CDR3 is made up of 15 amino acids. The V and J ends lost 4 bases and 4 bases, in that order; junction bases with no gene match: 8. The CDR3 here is CASSPEGAPNQPQHF. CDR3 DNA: TGCGCCAGCAGCCCGGAGGGGGCGCCGAATCAGCCCCAGCATTTT. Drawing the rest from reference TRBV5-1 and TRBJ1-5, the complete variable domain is KAGVTQTPRYLIKTRGQQVTLSCSPISGHRSVSWYQQTPGQGLQFLFEYFSETQRNKGNFPGRFSGRQFSNSRSEMNVSTLELGDSALYLCASSPEGAPNQPQHFGDGTRLSIL.

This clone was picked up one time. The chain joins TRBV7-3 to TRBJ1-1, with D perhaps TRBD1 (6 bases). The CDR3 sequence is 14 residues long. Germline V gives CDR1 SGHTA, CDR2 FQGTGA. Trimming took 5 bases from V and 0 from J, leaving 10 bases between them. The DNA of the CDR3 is TGTGCCAGCAGCAAGGGACATTTGAACACTGAAGCTTTCTTT. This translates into CASSKGHLNTEAFF.

In DNA form, the CDR3 reads TGTGCCTGGAGTGTTACGGGGTACTATGGCTACACCTTC. Protein sequence: CAWSVTGYYGYTF. V and J are TRBV30 and TRBJ1-2; D gene unclear. The V gene lost 0 bases and the J gene lost 3 bases, with 8 bases spanning the gap. Looked up from germline, CDR1 is GTSNPN and CDR2 is SVGIG (reference sequence). The CDR3 extends over 13 amino acids. The complete variable domain, with remaining parts taken from reference TRBV30 and TRBJ1-2, reads SQTIHQWPATLVQPVGSPLSLECTVEGTSNPNLYWYRQAAGRGLQLLFYSVGIGQISSEVPQNLSASRPQDRQFILSSKKLLLSDSGFYLCAWSVTGYYGYTFGSGTRLTVV.

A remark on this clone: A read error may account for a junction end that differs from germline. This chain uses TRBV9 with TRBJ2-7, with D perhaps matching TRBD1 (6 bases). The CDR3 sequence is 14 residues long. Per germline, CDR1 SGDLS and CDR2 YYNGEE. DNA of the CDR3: TGTGCCAGCAGCGTAGCCCCTAGCATGGGGGCCCAACACTTC. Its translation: CASSVAPSMGAQHF.

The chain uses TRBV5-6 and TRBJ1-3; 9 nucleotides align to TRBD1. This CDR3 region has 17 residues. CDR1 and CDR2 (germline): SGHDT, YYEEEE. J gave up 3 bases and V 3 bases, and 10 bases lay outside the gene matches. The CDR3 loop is CASSSTRQGVGGNTIYF. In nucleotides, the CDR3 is TGTGCCAGCAGCTCCACTCGACAGGGGGTCGGTGGAAACACCATATATTTT.

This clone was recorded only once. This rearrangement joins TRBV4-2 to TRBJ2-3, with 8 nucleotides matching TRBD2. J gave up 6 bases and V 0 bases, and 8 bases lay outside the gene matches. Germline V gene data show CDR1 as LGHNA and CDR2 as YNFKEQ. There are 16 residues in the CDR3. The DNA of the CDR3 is TGTGCCAGCAGCCAAGATCCGGGACTAGTTGCGGATACGCAGTATTTT. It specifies CASSQDPGLVADTQYF.

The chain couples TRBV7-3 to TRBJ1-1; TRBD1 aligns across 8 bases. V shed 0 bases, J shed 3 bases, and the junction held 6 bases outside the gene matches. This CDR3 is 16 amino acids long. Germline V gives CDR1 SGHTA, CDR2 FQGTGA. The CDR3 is CASSLTAKDRDTEAFF. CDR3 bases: TGTGCCAGCAGCTTAACGGCTAAGGACAGGGACACTGAAGCTTTCTTT. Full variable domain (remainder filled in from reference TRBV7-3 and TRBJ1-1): GAGVSQTPSNKVTEKGKYVELRCDPISGHTALYWYRQSLGQGPEFLIYFQGTGAADDSGLPNDRFFAVRPEGSVSTLKIQRTERGDSAVYLCASSLTAKDRDTEAFFGQGTRLTVV.

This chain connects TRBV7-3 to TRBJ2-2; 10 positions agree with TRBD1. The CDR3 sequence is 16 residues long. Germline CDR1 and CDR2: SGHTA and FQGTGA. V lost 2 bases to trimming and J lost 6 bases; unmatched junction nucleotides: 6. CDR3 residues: CASSLFGQGVAGELFF. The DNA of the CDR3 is TGTGCCAGCAGCTTATTCGGACAGGGGGTCGCCGGGGAGCTGTTTTTT.